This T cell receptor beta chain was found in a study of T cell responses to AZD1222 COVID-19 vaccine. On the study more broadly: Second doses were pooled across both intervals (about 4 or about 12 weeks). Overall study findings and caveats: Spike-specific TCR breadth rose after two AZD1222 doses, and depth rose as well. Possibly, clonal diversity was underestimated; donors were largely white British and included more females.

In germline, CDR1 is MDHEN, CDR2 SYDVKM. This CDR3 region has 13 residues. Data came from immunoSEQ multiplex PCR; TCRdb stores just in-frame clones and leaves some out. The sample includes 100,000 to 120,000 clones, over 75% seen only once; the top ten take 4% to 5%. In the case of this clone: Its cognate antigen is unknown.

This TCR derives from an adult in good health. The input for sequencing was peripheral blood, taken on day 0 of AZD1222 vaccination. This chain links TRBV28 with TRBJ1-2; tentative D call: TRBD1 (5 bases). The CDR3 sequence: CSSGGALYYGYTF. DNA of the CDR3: TGTAGCTCCGGAGGGGCGCTGTACTATGGCTACACCTTC.